Shown below are 13 T cell receptor beta chains from a single sample sequenced in a study of blood T cell repertoires in COVID-19. Sequencing used immunoSEQ multiplex PCR; TCRdb keeps in-frame clones, though not all of them. The top ten clones hold approximately 4.2% of a sample with about 300,000 clones, roughly 90% of them seen once. Sequencing input: peripheral blood. All receptors derive from a man aged 35-49 years with acute or convalescent COVID-19.

The CDR3 nucleotides read TGTGCCAGCAGCCAAGAAGGGGCCCTCTATAATTCACCCCTCCACTTT. This encodes CASSQEGALYNSPLHF. This sequence joins TRBV3-1 (or the pseudogene TRBV3-2) and TRBJ1-6; D is possibly TRBD1 (5 bases). This CDR3 contains 16 residues. Between the trimmed V and J ends, which lost 0 bases and 3 bases, there was a span of 9 bases. The germline CDR1 and CDR2 sequences are LGHDT and YNNKEL (reference sequence).

V gene TRBV3-1 (or the pseudogene TRBV3-2) combines with J gene TRBJ1-4, with TRBD1 as a possible D gene (5 bases). CDR1 is LGHDT and CDR2 is YNNKEL in the germline V gene (reference sequence). The CDR3 length is 15 residues. V was clipped by 1 base and J by 8 bases, with 14 bases between them. The CDR3 bases are TGTGCCAGCAGCCAAGGCGACGGAGGGGTAGAAAAACTGTTTTTT. It specifies CASSQGDGGVEKLFF.

This clone was detected only once. The gene calls are TRBV7-3 and TRBJ1-1; no clear D. Trimming stripped 1 base from V and 10 bases from J, with 13 bases between. Germline CDR1 SGHTA, CDR2 FQGTGA. This CDR3 is built from 13 residues. In DNA form, the CDR3 reads TGTGCCAGCAGCTTAAATTCACGGGCGGGAGCTTTCTTT. Translated: CASSLNSRAGAFF.

A single count supports this clone. The rearrangement joins TRBV19 to TRBJ1-5; D not certain. The V gene lost 6 bases and the J gene lost 0 bases, with 15 bases spanning the gap. Germline V lookup: CDR1 LNHDA, CDR2 SQIVND (reference sequence). The CDR3 is 16 amino acids. Here the CDR3 reads CASSLERAVSNQPQHF. DNA of the CDR3: TGTGCCAGTAGCCTCGAGAGGGCGGTTAGCAATCAGCCCCAGCATTTT. The variable domain in full, completed from reference TRBV19 and TRBJ1-5, reads DGGITQSPKYLFRKEGQNVTLSCEQNLNHDAMYWYRQDPGQGLRLIYYSQIVNDFQKGDIAEGYSVSREKKESFPLTVTSAQKNPTAFYLCASSLERAVSNQPQHFGDGTRLSIL.

The rearrangement uses TRBV4-2 and TRBJ2-5; D may be TRBD2 (6 bases). Trimming shortened V by 6 bases and J by 5 bases, and 16 bases separated the two germline ends. CDR1 is LGHNA, CDR2 YNFKEQ, per germline. This CDR3 spans 14 amino acids. CDR3 sequence (DNA): TGTGCCAGCAGGGGACCAACGGAGGGGGAGACCCAGTACTTC. Residues: CASRGPTEGETQYF.

This clone was seen a single time. The chain uses TRBV7-2 and TRBJ2-1; 11 bases fit TRBD1. From germline, CDR1 is SGHTA and CDR2 FQGNSA. This CDR3 region has 18 residues. V shed 2 bases, J shed 6 bases, and the junction held 12 bases outside the gene matches. CDR3 residues: CASSLYSTGQGARNEQFF. The CDR3 DNA is TGTGCCAGCAGCTTATACTCTACTGGACAGGGGGCGCGCAATGAGCAGTTCTTC.

J is TRBJ1-1 and V is TRBV6-5; 7 positions agree with TRBD1. CDR1 is MNHEY, CDR2 SVGAGI, per germline. CDR3 length: 14 amino acids. V lost 4 bases to trimming and J lost 4 bases; unmatched junction nucleotides: 6. Here the CDR3 DNA reads TGTGCCAGCAGTTCCCAGGGGGGTGGCACTGAAGCTTTCTTT. Protein: CASSSQGGGTEAFF.

The genes are TRBV2 and TRBJ1-1; 7 bases are shared with TRBD1. J lost 2 bases, V lost 8 bases, and 8 bases had no gene match. The germline V gene has CDR1 SNHLY and CDR2 FYNNEI. The CDR3 is made up of 14 amino acids. Here the CDR3 reads CASGRDRANTEAFF. The CDR3 DNA sequence: TGTGCCAGCGGGAGAGACAGGGCCAACACTGAAGCTTTCTTT.

The rearrangement joins TRBV24-1 to TRBJ2-1; TRBD2 aligns across 9 bases. Germline trimming cut 2 bases from V and 2 bases from J; bases unmatched to any gene: 9. This CDR3 region has 18 residues. Germline CDR1 reads KGHDR; CDR2 reads SFDVKD. For the CDR3, the DNA is TGTGCCACCAGTGATTCCCCGATTAGCGGGGGCCCCTACAATGAGCAGTTCTTC. Amino acids: CATSDSPISGGPYNEQFF.

The chain combines TRBV19 with TRBJ2-1; 11 bases match TRBD1. CDR1 is LNHDA and CDR2 is SQIVND in the germline V gene (reference sequence). The CDR3 contains 14 residues. J was trimmed by 5 bases and V by 4 bases; bases with no gene match: 1. The CDR3 reads CASSRTGGNNEQFF. Written as DNA, the CDR3 is TGTGCCAGTAGTAGGACAGGGGGCAACAATGAGCAGTTCTTC.

This chain connects TRBV14 to TRBJ2-2; 7 bases match TRBD1. J gave up 3 bases and V 3 bases, and 13 bases lay outside the gene matches. This CDR3 is 18 amino acids long. CDR1 is SGHDN and CDR2 is FVKESK in the germline V gene. The CDR3 loop is CASSHYTTGPRDTGELFF. The CDR3 nucleotides read TGTGCCAGCAGCCATTACACGACAGGGCCTCGGGACACCGGGGAGCTGTTTTTT.

This clone was seen a single time. CDR3 DNA: TGTGCCAGCAGTAGAATAGCGGGGGAATCCTACAATGAGCAGTTCTTC. Its translation is CASSRIAGESYNEQFF. The chain uses TRBV7-9 and TRBJ2-1, with 9 bases identical to TRBD2. CDR3 length equals 16 residues. The J segment lost 1 base and the V segment lost 6 bases, leaving 7 bases of the junction unmatched. Germline loops: CDR1 SEHNR, CDR2 FQNEAQ (reference sequence).

This chain connects TRBV7-8 to TRBJ2-1; D gene unclear. V lost 4 bases, J lost 5 bases, and 12 bases lay in between. CDR1 is SGHVS and CDR2 is FQNEAQ in the germline V gene. The CDR3 sequence is 14 residues long. The CDR3 loop reads CASSSSDLHNEQFF. Written as DNA, the CDR3 is TGTGCCAGCAGCTCCAGCGACTTACACAATGAGCAGTTCTTC.